This T cell receptor (beta chain) was observed in a study of PD-1 blockade in classical Hodgkin lymphoma. Study-level information: Patients were administered nivolumab (3 mg/kg intravenously) every 2 weeks.

CDR1 and CDR2 (germline): SNHLY, FYNNEI. This CDR3 has 14 amino acids. The V end lost 8 bases, the J end lost 5 bases, and 15 bases lay between the germline ends. Study-wide results and caveats: The origin of the repertoire differences remains undefined, with disease activity or prior therapy as possible causes. Complete responders entered with baseline diversity on par with newly diagnosed patients, the results showed.

On this clone itself: What it binds is unknown.

Relapses following autologous stem cell transplantation were seen in all patients, with brentuximab vedotin exposure varying. The method was immunoSEQ multiplex PCR; TCRdb's version includes in-frame clones alone and lacks a portion of them. The profile shows over 80,000 clones, roughly 92% of them singletons. The material sequenced was peripheral blood mononuclear cells (PBMCs), taken at baseline. The rearrangement joins TRBV2 to TRBJ2-2; D possibly matches TRBD1 or TRBD2 (5 bases each). This TCR came from a human donor with classical Hodgkin lymphoma. CDR3 coding DNA: TGTGCCAGCGAAGGAGAGGGGTTAACCGGGGAGCTGTTTTTT. Protein product: CASEGEGLTGELFF.